Sequencing of this TCR beta chain was carried out in a study of cytomegalovirus exposure and HLA in healthy donors. A remark on this clone: The target antigen is unknown.

Germline-derived CDR1 and CDR2 are KGHSH and LQKENI. This CDR3 spans 15 amino acids. Trimming cost V 3 bases and J 0 bases, with 12 bases left between them. The PCR made use of 60 Vbeta and 13 Jbeta primers. The data were produced by immunoSEQ multiplex PCR, yet TCRdb's version contains in-frame clones alone and is incomplete. The sample lists tens of thousands of clones, around 78% occurring once. Samples came from healthy bone marrow donors. Points from the study as a whole: The sole available immune exposure information was CMV serostatus. Cytomegalovirus association was assigned to 170 or so TCR beta chains. A few chains linked to CMV were shown in vitro to be specific for CMV antigens.

The TCR sequence derives from a man aged 35-49 years in good health and CMV-seronegative. Sequenced input: PBMCs. This chain joins TRBV18 and TRBJ2-7; tentatively, D is TRBD2 (5 bases). The CDR3 loop reads CASSPSREPSYEQYF. CDR3 in DNA: TGTGCCAGCTCACCGTCCCGGGAACCCTCCTACGAGCAGTACTTC.